Below are 29 T cell receptor beta chains sequenced from a single sample in a study of a mutant IDH1 vaccine in newly diagnosed glioma. Time point noted: week 5, during vaccination. All doses held 300 ug of mutant IDH1 20-mer peptide, with topical imiquimod. Antigen specificity for these receptors is unknown. The data were produced by immunoSEQ multiplex PCR, yet TCRdb's version contains in-frame clones alone and is incomplete. The sample consists of some 29,000 clones, roughly 87% of them appearing once. The sample in question was peripheral blood mononuclear cells (PBMCs), obtained from a glioma patient whose treatment included an IDH1 peptide vaccine. These receptors all come from a middle-aged woman with glioma. Some clones in this sample may be carry-over from other donors' samples.

The chain has TRBV27 and TRBJ2-3; 8 bases are a match to TRBD1. Germline trimming cut 5 bases from V and 0 bases from J; bases unmatched to any gene: 4. CDR3 size: 15 residues. CDR1 is MNHEY and CDR2 is SMNVEV in the germline V gene (reference sequence). The CDR3 loop is CASSLDRVSTDTQYF. The CDR3 region has the DNA TGTGCCAGCAGTCTGGACAGGGTTAGCACAGATACGCAGTATTTT.

J is TRBJ2-2 and V is TRBV29-1, with D perhaps matching TRBD1 (5 bases). This CDR3 has 13 residues. The V gene's germline CDR1 is SQVTM and CDR2 ANQGSEA. V was pared by 7 bases and J by 6 bases, with 15 bases between. In nucleotides, the CDR3 is TGCAGCGGCAGGGTTTTTCCCCCCGGGGAGCTGTTTTTT. Translation: CSGRVFPPGELFF.

The table lists this clone with a count of one. The V call is TRBV6-1, the J call TRBJ2-7; 8 bases are shared with TRBD2. V was pared by 11 bases and J by 5 bases, with 5 bases of the junction left unmatched. The CDR3 covers 11 residues. Per the germline V gene, CDR1 is MNHNS and CDR2 is SASEGT. The CDR3 DNA sequence: TGTGCCCTGCGGGGGGCGAACGAGCAGTACTTC. Translated: CALRGANEQYF.

The gene calls are TRBV5-6 and TRBJ1-2; 12 bases are shared with TRBD1. Germline V gives CDR1 SGHDT, CDR2 YYEEEE. V dropped 3 bases and J dropped 0; count of bases not matched to a gene: 3. The CDR3 has 16 amino acids. CDR3 bases: TGTGCCAGCAGCTCGGGACAGGGGGCCTCTAACTATGGCTACACCTTC. Protein sequence: CASSSGQGASNYGYTF. Combining the CDR3 with reference TRBV5-6 and TRBJ1-2 gives the whole variable domain DAGVTQSPTHLIKTRGQQVTLRCSPKSGHDTVSWYQQALGQGPQFIFQYYEEEERQRGNFPDRFSGHQFPNYSSELNVNALLLGDSALYLCASSSGQGASNYGYTFGSGTRLTVV.

This chain connects TRBV4-2 to TRBJ2-5; 7 bases map to TRBD1. Per the germline V gene, CDR1 is LGHNA and CDR2 is YNFKEQ. CDR3 length equals 14 residues. Trimming took 0 bases from V and 4 from J; bases not matched to a gene: 2. The CDR3 loop is CASSQDNRGETQYF. The DNA of the CDR3 is TGTGCCAGCAGCCAAGATAACAGGGGAGAGACCCAGTACTTC.

This chain joins TRBV4-2 and TRBJ2-1; TRBD2 aligns across 9 bases. The CDR3 is 15 residues long. Germline lookup yields CDR1 LGHNA and CDR2 YNFKEQ. The trim removed 1 base at V and 5 bases at J, leaving 3 bases unmatched. This CDR3 is CASSQAAGGHNEQFF. DNA for the CDR3: TGTGCCAGCAGCCAAGCGGCGGGGGGGCACAATGAGCAGTTCTTC.

This chain connects TRBV19 to TRBJ2-5, with D uncertain. From germline, CDR1 is LNHDA and CDR2 SQIVND (reference sequence). CDR3 length: 13 residues. V lost 5 bases, J lost 5 bases, and 12 bases lay in between. The CDR3 region is CASSARNLETQYF. CDR3 coding DNA: TGTGCCAGTAGTGCGCGGAATCTGGAGACCCAGTACTTC.

The rearrangement uses TRBV28 and TRBJ1-1, with D uncertain. Trimming shortened V by 8 bases and J by 10 bases, and 23 bases separated the two germline ends. The CDR3 spans 14 residues. Germline V gene data show CDR1 as MDHEN and CDR2 as SYDVKM. Here the CDR3 DNA reads TGTGCCAGCGCCTCCGGACTGCAGCTAAATGGAGCTTTCTTT. It is translated as CASASGLQLNGAFF.

This chain uses TRBV2 with TRBJ1-2, with D tentatively TRBD1 (5 bases). The CDR3 sequence is 15 residues long. V lost 0 bases and J 8 bases, leaving 16 bases between the germline ends. Germline loops: CDR1 SNHLY, CDR2 FYNNEI. The CDR3 region has the DNA TGTGCCAGCAGTGAAGCGCTTTTGCGAAGGGACGGCTACACCTTC. This encodes CASSEALLRRDGYTF.

This chain joins TRBV29-1 and TRBJ2-5; D ambiguous. The CDR3 consists of 13 residues. Germline CDR1 reads SQVTM; CDR2 reads ANQGSEA. The ends were cut back, 1 base at V and 3 bases at J, with 9 bases in the middle. CDR3 residues: CSVEAVAEETQYF. CDR3 DNA sequence: TGCAGCGTTGAAGCAGTGGCAGAAGAGACCCAGTACTTC.

The chain combines TRBV5-1 with TRBJ2-3; a weak D match, TRBD2 (7 bases). The germline gives CDR1 SGHRS, CDR2 YFSETQ. The V end was cut by 0 bases, the J end by 6 bases, with 11 bases between. The CDR3 runs 14 residues. CDR3 amino acids: CASSLGGGSDTQYF. The CDR3 nucleotides read TGCGCCAGCAGCTTGGGCGGGGGCAGCGATACGCAGTATTTT.

The rearrangement links TRBV7-8 to TRBJ1-1, with 8 bases matching TRBD1. Losses at the gene ends were 2 bases for V and 3 bases for J; bases not matched to a gene: 5. In germline, CDR1 is SGHVS, CDR2 FQNEAQ. CDR3 length: 15 residues. CDR3 region: CASSLTGGIHTEAFF. The CDR3 coding sequence is TGTGCCAGCAGCTTAACAGGGGGTATTCACACTGAAGCTTTCTTT. The full variable domain, its missing parts supplied by reference TRBV7-8 and TRBJ1-1, is GAGVSQSPRYKVAKRGQDVALRCDPISGHVSLFWYQQALGQGPEFLTYFQNEAQLDKSGLPSDRFFAERPEGSVSTLKIQRTQQEDSAVYLCASSLTGGIHTEAFFGQGTRLTVV.

The sample holds one count of this clone. This sequence joins TRBV7-3 and TRBJ2-1, with a tentative D call TRBD2 (5 bases). Germline V gene lookup returns CDR1 SGHTA and CDR2 FQGTGA. The V and J ends lost 5 bases and 10 bases respectively, with 18 bases between them. The CDR3 spans 14 residues. CDR3 coding DNA: TGTGCCAGCAGCCCTGAAACGAACCGCGGGGAGCAGTTCTTC. Protein: CASSPETNRGEQFF.

The rearrangement uses TRBV4-3 and TRBJ1-2; maybe TRBD1 (6 bases). Germline V gene data show CDR1 as LGHNA and CDR2 as YSLEER. The CDR3 loop spans 14 amino acids. V was shortened by 1 base and J by 5 bases, with 11 bases between the two germline ends. CDR3 DNA: TGCGCCAGCAGCCAAGCATTAACAGGGTATGGCTACACCTTC. It is translated as CASSQALTGYGYTF.

The V and J genes are TRBV7-8 and TRBJ1-3, with D maybe TRBD1 (6 bases). Per germline, CDR1 SGHVS and CDR2 FQNEAQ. The CDR3 extends over 16 amino acids. The V and J ends lost 2 bases and 0 bases respectively, with 11 bases between them. The DNA for the CDR3 is TGTGCCAGCAGCTTATGGACAGCGGACTCTGGAAACACCATATATTTT. This encodes CASSLWTADSGNTIYF. The full variable domain, with the rest looked up from reference TRBV7-8 and TRBJ1-3, is GAGVSQSPRYKVAKRGQDVALRCDPISGHVSLFWYQQALGQGPEFLTYFQNEAQLDKSGLPSDRFFAERPEGSVSTLKIQRTQQEDSAVYLCASSLWTADSGNTIYFGEGSWLTVV.

The V gene is TRBV6-5, the J gene TRBJ1-2; tentatively, D is TRBD1 (5 bases). The CDR3 runs to 13 residues. Germline V gene data show CDR1 as MNHEY and CDR2 as SVGAGI. Trimming removed 2 bases at V and 2 bases at J, with 6 bases between. The chain's CDR3 is CASSYGGNYGYTF. CDR3 in DNA: TGTGCCAGCAGTTACGGGGGAAACTATGGCTACACCTTC.

V gene TRBV28 combines with J gene TRBJ1-1, with D possibly TRBD1 on 5 matching bases. Germline CDR1 is MDHEN and CDR2 is SYDVKM. Trimming removed 8 bases from V and 4 bases from J, with 11 bases in between. The CDR3 sequence is 12 residues long. CDR3 bases: TGTGCCAGCCCGACAGCGCTCACTGAAGCTTTCTTT. It encodes CASPTALTEAFF. Full variable domain (remainder filled in from reference TRBV28 and TRBJ1-1): DVKVTQSSRYLVKRTGEKVFLECVQDMDHENMFWYRQDPGLGLRLIYFSYDVKMKEKGDIPEGYSVSREKKERFSLILESASTNQTSMYLCASPTALTEAFFGQGTRLTVV.

The J gene is TRBJ1-5, the V gene TRBV7-3; D gene ambiguous. The CDR3 runs to 13 residues. The germline V and J ends were trimmed by 5 bases and 6 bases, with 11 bases remaining between them. CDR1 and CDR2 from the germline V gene are SGHTA and FQGTGA. CDR3 amino acids: CASSRAGGQPQHF. The CDR3 nucleotides read TGTGCCAGCAGCCGGGCGGGTGGTCAGCCCCAGCATTTT.

The V gene is TRBV7-9, the J gene TRBJ2-5; D is possibly TRBD1 (5 bases). Germline values: CDR1 SEHNR, CDR2 FQNEAQ (reference sequence). This CDR3 is 16 amino acids long. Trimming removed 4 bases at V and 1 base at J, with 16 bases between. DNA of the CDR3: TGTGCCAGCAGCTCTCAGGGTGTTCGATCCCAAGAGACCCAGTACTTC. Protein sequence: CASSSQGVRSQETQYF. The variable domain in full, completed from reference TRBV7-9 and TRBJ2-5, reads DTGVSQNPRHKITKRGQNVTFRCDPISEHNRLYWYRQTLGQGPEFLTYFQNEAQLEKSRLLSDRFSAERPKGSFSTLEIQRTEQGDSAMYLCASSSQGVRSQETQYFGPGTRLLVL.

The chain combines TRBV7-9 with TRBJ1-1, with D hard to call. CDR3 length equals 13 residues. Germline CDR1 and CDR2: SEHNR and FQNEAQ (reference sequence). V lost 5 bases to trimming and J lost 4 bases, with 11 bases between them. This CDR3 reads CASSLPGSTEAFF. The CDR3 coding sequence is TGTGCCAGCAGCCTCCCGGGAAGCACTGAAGCTTTCTTT.

The chain employs TRBV2 and TRBJ2-7, with 9 bases lining up with TRBD1. There are 14 residues in the CDR3. V dropped 8 bases and J dropped 3; count of bases not matched to a gene: 8. Looked up from germline, CDR1 is SNHLY and CDR2 is FYNNEI. The CDR3 reads CASRPGQGDYEQYF. As DNA, the CDR3 is TGTGCCAGCCGACCGGGACAGGGCGACTACGAGCAGTACTTC.

J is TRBJ1-5 and V is TRBV5-8; 9 nucleotides agree with TRBD1. The trim removed 4 bases at V and 0 bases at J, leaving 2 bases unmatched. CDR1 SGHTS and CDR2 YDEGEE come from the germline V gene. CDR3 length equals 15 residues. CDR3 in DNA: TGTGCCAGCAGCGGGACAGGGTATAGCAATCAGCCCCAGCATTTT. Translation: CASSGTGYSNQPQHF.

The CDR3: CACPALIRDSTDTQYF. CDR3 bases: TGTGCCTGCCCCGCCCTAATCCGGGACAGCACAGATACGCAGTATTTT. This chain connects TRBV6-4 to TRBJ2-3, with D perhaps TRBD1 or TRBD2 (5 bases each). CDR1 is MRHNA, CDR2 SNTAGT, per germline. Deletions cut 11 bases from V and 0 bases from J, with 21 bases between. The CDR3 is 16 amino acids.

The chain links TRBV7-8 to TRBJ1-1; 7 nucleotides line up with TRBD1. This CDR3 is built from 15 residues. The V and J ends lost 5 bases and 2 bases, in that order; junction bases with no gene match: 8. Germline CDR1 is SGHVS and CDR2 is FQNEAQ. The CDR3 spells CASSLIRGPNTEAFF. In DNA, the CDR3 is TGTGCCAGCAGCCTAATTAGGGGGCCCAACACTGAAGCTTTCTTT. Using reference TRBV7-8 and TRBJ1-1 for the parts outside the CDR3, the full variable domain is GAGVSQSPRYKVAKRGQDVALRCDPISGHVSLFWYQQALGQGPEFLTYFQNEAQLDKSGLPSDRFFAERPEGSVSTLKIQRTQQEDSAVYLCASSLIRGPNTEAFFGQGTRLTVV.

V and J are TRBV18 and TRBJ1-1, with a tentative D call TRBD1 (6 bases). The germline V gene encodes CDR1 KGHSH and CDR2 LQKENI. The CDR3 is 15 amino acids. V lost 3 bases and J 5 bases, leaving 16 bases between the germline ends. CDR3 sequence: CASSPSTGSRTEAFF. CDR3 DNA sequence: TGTGCCAGCTCACCTTCGACAGGATCCAGGACTGAAGCTTTCTTT.

The chain combines TRBV5-8 with TRBJ2-7; 10 nucleotides agree with TRBD2. This CDR3 is 15 amino acids long. The germline CDR1 and CDR2 sequences are SGHTS and YDEGEE. V lost 6 bases to trimming and J lost 3 bases; unmatched junction nucleotides: 9. CDR3 loop: CASTNEREGIYEQYF. CDR3 nucleotides: TGTGCCAGCACCAATGAGCGGGAGGGCATCTACGAGCAGTACTTC.

The CDR3, as DNA: TGTGCCAGCATAACGGGAGCTTGCAATCAGCCCCAGCATTTT. Translation gives CASITGACNQPQHF. The V gene is TRBV11-2, the J gene TRBJ1-5; D uncertain. This CDR3 has 14 residues. The ends were cut back, 7 bases at V and 2 bases at J, with 12 bases in the middle. Germline loops: CDR1 SGHAT, CDR2 FQNNGV.

V and J are TRBV28 and TRBJ1-2; 9 bases align to TRBD1. The CDR3 contains 15 residues. Losses at the gene ends were 5 bases for V and 6 bases for J; bases not matched to a gene: 10. The germline V gene encodes CDR1 MDHEN and CDR2 SYDVKM. The CDR3, as DNA: TGTGCCAGCAGTGTCCCGGGACAGGGACGGGATGGCTACACCTTC. This translates into CASSVPGQGRDGYTF.

The V and J genes are TRBV6-1 and TRBJ1-5; TRBD1 matches 10 bases. The CDR3 spans 18 residues. V gave up 2 bases and J gave up 6 bases; unmatched junction bases: 13. Germline V gene sequence: CDR1 MNHNS, CDR2 SASEGT. CDR3 DNA: TGTGCCAGCAGTGAAAGCCCAGCGGGACAGGGGTCGTTTCAGCCCCAGCATTTT. Protein sequence: CASSESPAGQGSFQPQHF.